This T cell receptor (beta chain) derives from a study of spatial heterogeneity in lung cancer. About the research overall: Follow-up PBMC specimens underwent sequencing when available; their median timing was about 2 years after resection. Compared with alpha-chain sequences, beta-chain sequences were consistently detected in greater numbers.

Germline CDR1 MRHNA, CDR2 SNTAGT. The CDR3 totals 14 residues. The trim removed 3 bases at V and 1 base at J, leaving 0 bases unmatched. This clonotype is large by share. The antigen remains unidentified. Time point of the sample: blood at routine non-recurrence follow-up after resection. The study's findings and limits: Follow-up blood showed ubiquitous expanded tumor TCRs less than blood at resection did.

TCRdb independently ran MiXCR on the 5' RACE reads; one entry per CDR3 protein. The data contain 40,000 or so distinct CDR3 sequences, about 10% of them singletons. The chain uses TRBV6-4 and TRBJ2-3, with 8 bases lining up with TRBD2. The clonotype comes from a female donor with early-stage non-small cell lung cancer. The material was PBMCs, obtained at follow-up. The CDR3 DNA sequence: TGTGCCAGCAGTGAGCGGGGGGGCACAGATACGCAGTATTTT. Amino acids: CASSERGGTDTQYF.